These 27 T cell receptor beta chains were all obtained from the same sample, sequenced in a study of blood T cell repertoires in COVID-19. Clones were read by immunoSEQ multiplex PCR, and TCRdb kept only the in-frame ones, dropping some. Of around 88,000 clones in the sample, 81% were seen once. Sequenced material: peripheral blood. All receptors derive from a man aged 55-75 years with acute or convalescent COVID-19.

This clone appeared a few times. The chain combines TRBV7-2 with TRBJ2-3; tentatively, D is TRBD2 (6 bases). CDR3 length: 19 residues. Per germline, CDR1 SGHTA and CDR2 FQGNSA. Trimming left V 1 base short and J 3 bases short, with 23 bases between. CDR3 in DNA: TGTGCCAGCAGCTTAGGGTTTGGTCTGGGGACCGCGGGGACAGATACGCAGTATTTT. It encodes CASSLGFGLGTAGTDTQYF. The full variable domain, completed using reference TRBV7-2 and TRBJ2-3, is GAGVSQSPSNKVTEKGKDVELRCDPISGHTALYWYRQSLGQGLEFLIYFQGNSAPDKSGLPSDRFSAERTGGSVSTLTIQRTQQEDSAVYLCASSLGFGLGTAGTDTQYFGPGTRLTVL.

The gene calls are TRBV27 and TRBJ2-5, with TRBD1 as a possible D gene (5 bases). V lost 4 bases and J 5 bases, leaving 11 bases between the germline ends. The germline CDR1 and CDR2 sequences are MNHEY and SMNVEV (reference sequence). The CDR3 contains 13 residues. The CDR3 DNA reads as TGTGCCAGCAGTTCAGGGAATTGGGAGACCCAGTACTTC. This encodes CASSSGNWETQYF.

J is TRBJ2-3 and V is TRBV18; a possible D gene is TRBD1 (6 bases). The CDR3 is 14 amino acids. The V gene's germline CDR1 is KGHSH and CDR2 LQKENI. Trimming left V 5 bases short and J 2 bases short, with 11 bases between. The CDR3 here is CASSIQGITDTQYF. The CDR3 DNA reads TGTGCCAGCTCAATCCAGGGGATCACAGATACGCAGTATTTT.

The J gene is TRBJ2-7, the V gene TRBV18; 8 nucleotides match TRBD1. The germline CDR1 and CDR2 sequences are KGHSH and LQKENI. The CDR3 has 14 amino acids. J gave up 1 base and V 4 bases, and 3 bases lay outside the gene matches. The CDR3 DNA reads as TGTGCCAGCTCACACGACAGGGGATCCTACGAGCAGTACTTC. The encoded protein is CASSHDRGSYEQYF.

Only one count was recorded for this clone. The DNA of the CDR3 is TGCGCCAGCAGCTTGCTAGGCGGGAGTGCGTACAATGAGCAGTTCTTC. Its translation: CASSLLGGSAYNEQFF. This chain links TRBV5-1 with TRBJ2-1, with 7 bases matching TRBD2. J gave up 4 bases and V 1 base, and 8 bases lay outside the gene matches. Germline lookup yields CDR1 SGHRS and CDR2 YFSETQ. CDR3 length: 16 amino acids.

The V gene is TRBV2, the J gene TRBJ1-1; TRBD1 aligns across 7 bases. Unmatched junction bases numbered 7, after V lost 6 bases and J lost 0 bases. The CDR3 has 15 residues. Germline-derived CDR1 and CDR2 are SNHLY and FYNNEI. This chain's CDR3 is CASRNQGQMNTEAFF. The CDR3 DNA follows: TGTGCCAGCAGGAACCAGGGACAGATGAACACTGAAGCTTTCTTT.

The chain has TRBV7-9 and TRBJ1-2; D gene unclear. Germline V CDR1 and CDR2: SEHNR, FQNEAQ (reference sequence). Deletions cut 1 base from V and 3 bases from J, with 12 bases between. The CDR3 spans 15 residues. CDR3 coding DNA: TGTGCCAGCAGCTTAGGTTGGGAGGTACACTATGGCTACACCTTC. It encodes CASSLGWEVHYGYTF.

The chain recombines TRBV5-1 with TRBJ2-2, with 8 positions matching TRBD1. Losses at the gene ends were 4 bases for V and 5 bases for J; bases not matched to a gene: 7. Germline values: CDR1 SGHRS, CDR2 YFSETQ. The CDR3 spans 15 residues. The DNA of the CDR3 is TGCGCCAGCAGCCCCGGACAGGGTGGGACCGGGGAGCTGTTTTTT. This translates into CASSPGQGGTGELFF.

This rearrangement joins TRBV28 to TRBJ1-1; unclear D gene. The germline gives CDR1 MDHEN, CDR2 SYDVKM. V lost 6 bases and J lost 0, with 11 bases in between. The CDR3 totals 14 residues. Written as DNA, the CDR3 is TGTGCCAGCAGCCCCCTGGGAGTGAACACTGAAGCTTTCTTT. Its translation: CASSPLGVNTEAFF.

The chain combines TRBV3-1 (or the pseudogene TRBV3-2) with TRBJ2-7, with 10 bases aligning to TRBD2. Losses at the gene ends were 8 bases for V and 0 bases for J; bases not matched to a gene: 13. The germline V gene has CDR1 LGHDT and CDR2 YNNKEL (reference sequence). The CDR3 has 17 amino acids. For the CDR3, the DNA is TGTGCCAGCGCCGAGGGGGACACTAGCGGGGTCTCCTACGAGCAGTACTTC. Its translation: CASAEGDTSGVSYEQYF.

The CDR3 DNA is TGCGCCAGCAGTGATGAGTTCCAAGAGACCCAGTACTTC. Encoded protein: CASSDEFQETQYF. The genes are TRBV10-1 and TRBJ2-5; unclear D gene. Germline values: CDR1 WNHNN, CDR2 SYGVQD (reference sequence). V shed 3 bases and J shed 1 base, with 6 bases lying between them. The CDR3 extends over 13 amino acids.

V usage is TRBV7-2 and J usage is TRBJ1-5; D gene unclear. The germline V gene encodes CDR1 SGHTA and CDR2 FQGNSA. Between the trimmed V and J ends, which lost 3 bases and 10 bases, there was a span of 16 bases. This CDR3 has 14 residues. The CDR3 sequence is CASSLNVKFYPQHF. The CDR3 DNA is TGTGCCAGCAGCTTGAACGTCAAGTTCTACCCCCAGCATTTT.

The chain joins TRBV7-6 to TRBJ2-3; 9 bases match TRBD1. J gave up 6 bases and V 4 bases, and 11 bases lay outside the gene matches. The germline V gene encodes CDR1 SGHVS and CDR2 FNYEAQ. The CDR3 is 16 residues long. This chain's CDR3 is CASSSPQGAGRDTQYF. In nucleotides, the CDR3 is TGTGCCAGCAGCTCGCCACAGGGGGCTGGGCGGGATACGCAGTATTTT.

The sample holds one count of this clone. The chain couples TRBV5-6 to TRBJ1-2; a possible D gene is TRBD1 (6 bases). V lost 4 bases, J lost 2 bases, and 6 bases lay in between. The CDR3 spans 12 residues. Germline V gives CDR1 SGHDT, CDR2 YYEEEE. The CDR3 is CASSGTNYGYTF. In nucleotides, the CDR3 is TGTGCCAGCAGCGGGACAAACTATGGCTACACCTTC.

V gene TRBV7-2 combines with J gene TRBJ2-6; D possibly corresponds to TRBD1 (6 bases). The CDR3 runs 17 residues. V lost 4 bases and J lost 2, with 15 bases in between. Germline V gene sequence: CDR1 SGHTA, CDR2 FQGNSA. The CDR3 nucleotides are TGTGCCAGCAGCTCGCTCAGGGGAATAACTGGGGCCAACGTCCTGACTTTC. Its protein product is CASSSLRGITGANVLTF.

The chain is built from TRBV6-2 or TRBV6-3 and TRBJ1-1, with D possibly matching TRBD1 (5 bases). CDR1 and CDR2 (germline): MNHEY, SVGEGT. Trimming cost V 6 bases and J 3 bases, with 14 bases left between them. This CDR3 is 14 amino acids long. DNA for the CDR3: TGTGCCAGCAGCGGGGGGGTTCTTGACACTGAAGCTTTCTTT. It translates to CASSGGVLDTEAFF.

The chain joins TRBV24-1 to TRBJ2-3; 8 bases line up with TRBD2. Germline lookup yields CDR1 KGHDR and CDR2 SFDVKD. This CDR3 has 16 residues. The J segment lost 1 base and the V segment lost 1 base, leaving 3 bases of the junction unmatched. CDR3: CATSDLGAGGTDTQYF. The DNA for the CDR3 is TGTGCCACCAGTGATTTAGGAGCGGGGGGCACAGATACGCAGTATTTT.

CDR3 in DNA: TGCGCCAGCAGCTTGGTTCGCAGGGGTTTTTTCTCTGAAGCTTTCTTT. Translated: CASSLVRRGFFSEAFF. The V gene is TRBV5-1, the J gene TRBJ1-1; TRBD1 might be the D (6 bases). The CDR3 is 16 amino acids. Per germline, CDR1 SGHRS and CDR2 YFSETQ. The ends were cut back, 0 bases at V and 6 bases at J, with 18 bases in the middle.

J is TRBJ1-5 and V is TRBV28, with D possibly TRBD1 on 6 matching bases. Trimming removed 4 bases at V and 5 bases at J, with 18 bases between. CDR3 length: 16 residues. The V gene's germline CDR1 is MDHEN and CDR2 SYDVKM. CDR3 sequence reads: CASSSPTGGQYQPQHF. In DNA form, the CDR3 reads TGTGCCAGCAGTTCCCCGACAGGTGGACAATATCAGCCCCAGCATTTT.

The genes are TRBV5-5 and TRBJ2-5; tentatively, D is TRBD2 (6 bases). The CDR3 is made up of 17 amino acids. The germline CDR1 and CDR2 sequences are SGHKS and YYEKEE (reference sequence). Trimming took 0 bases from V and 1 from J, leaving 16 bases between them. The CDR3, as DNA: TGTGCCAGCAGCTTGGGGACTACTCCGCTCCCCCAAGAGACCCAGTACTTC. This translates into CASSLGTTPLPQETQYF.

The chain recombines TRBV6-2 or TRBV6-3 with TRBJ1-5; D is unclear. The CDR3 is 17 residues long. From germline, CDR1 is MNHEY and CDR2 SVGEGT. V lost 2 bases, J lost 3 bases, and 17 bases lay in between. The CDR3 spells CASSYRVPGNPNQPQHF. DNA for the CDR3: TGTGCCAGCAGTTACCGTGTCCCCGGGAATCCCAATCAGCCCCAGCATTTT.

This sequence joins TRBV3-1 (or the pseudogene TRBV3-2) and TRBJ2-7; 8 bases map to TRBD1. The CDR3 totals 16 residues. CDR1 is LGHDT, CDR2 YNNKEL, per germline (reference sequence). Trimming removed 3 bases from V and 3 bases from J; junction bases left unmatched: 10. The CDR3 nucleotides are TGTGCCAGCAGCCAGAGACAGGGGAGAAATTTCTACGAGCAGTACTTC. Encoded protein: CASSQRQGRNFYEQYF.

The J gene is TRBJ1-2, the V gene TRBV3-1 (or the pseudogene TRBV3-2); a weak D match, TRBD1 (5 bases). The CDR3 has 13 residues. Trimming pared 4 bases from V and 7 bases from J, leaving 13 bases between. The germline V gene has CDR1 LGHDT and CDR2 YNNKEL (reference sequence). The chain's CDR3 is CASSPGRGGGYTF. CDR3 in DNA: TGTGCCAGCAGCCCCGGGAGGGGAGGTGGCTACACCTTC.

The rearrangement joins TRBV5-6 to TRBJ1-2; the match to TRBD1 covers 9 bases. The CDR3 is 16 residues long. Unmatched junction bases numbered 10, after V lost 0 bases and J lost 7 bases. Germline lookup yields CDR1 SGHDT and CDR2 YYEEEE. The CDR3: CASSLVGTGRRTGYTF. In nucleotides, the CDR3 is TGTGCCAGCAGCTTGGTGGGGACAGGGCGGAGAACTGGCTACACCTTC. Variable domain in full (rest from reference TRBV5-6 and TRBJ1-2): DAGVTQSPTHLIKTRGQQVTLRCSPKSGHDTVSWYQQALGQGPQFIFQYYEEEERQRGNFPDRFSGHQFPNYSSELNVNALLLGDSALYLCASSLVGTGRRTGYTFGSGTRLTVV.

The chain combines TRBV19 with TRBJ2-5, with 8 bases fitting TRBD1. The CDR3 has 13 residues. V lost 6 bases, J lost 3 bases, and 3 bases stayed unmatched. Germline values: CDR1 LNHDA, CDR2 SQIVND (reference sequence). The CDR3 region is CASREGQEETQYF. The CDR3 coding sequence is TGTGCCAGTAGGGAGGGACAGGAAGAGACCCAGTACTTC.

J is TRBJ2-4 and V is TRBV15, with TRBD2 as a possible D gene (6 bases). V lost 5 bases and J lost 2, with 13 bases in between. Looked up from germline, CDR1 is LNHNV and CDR2 is YYDKDF (reference sequence). This CDR3 is built from 15 residues. The CDR3 loop reads CATSSRAGTKNIQYF. The CDR3 DNA reads as TGTGCCACCAGCTCGCGGGCGGGGACCAAAAACATTCAGTACTTC.

The J gene is TRBJ2-1, the V gene TRBV4-2, with TRBD2 matching over 14 bases. The CDR3 is 14 residues long. Germline V gene data show CDR1 as LGHNA and CDR2 as YNFKEQ. The J segment lost 12 bases and the V segment lost 3 bases, leaving 4 bases of the junction unmatched. The CDR3 coding sequence is TGTGCCAGCAGCCACCGACTAGCGGGAGGGGGGCAGTTCTTC. It is translated as CASSHRLAGGGQFF.